A single sample is the source of the 13 T cell receptor beta chains below, sequenced in a study of blood T cell repertoires in COVID-19. The protocol was immunoSEQ multiplex PCR, while the TCRdb copy is restricted to in-frame clones and leaves out a portion. The sample holds about 200,000 clones, more than 75% seen once. Sequencing was done on a sample of peripheral blood. The receptors derive from a woman between 55 and 75 years old with COVID-19, enrolled during active disease.

This clone was recorded only once. The CDR3 nucleotides read TGCGCCAGCAGCTTGGAACAGGGGCGCTATGGCTACACCTTC. This sequence encodes CASSLEQGRYGYTF. The genes are TRBV5-1 and TRBJ1-2; TRBD1 matches 7 bases. This CDR3 has 14 residues. Germline CDR1 SGHRS, CDR2 YFSETQ. V lost 0 bases, J lost 4 bases, and 3 bases stayed unmatched.

This chain links TRBV5-1 with TRBJ2-3; tentatively, D is TRBD2 (5 bases). Germline assignment: CDR1 SGHRS and CDR2 YFSETQ. V shed 0 bases and J shed 0 bases, with 11 bases lying between them. The CDR3 consists of 16 residues. The CDR3 bases are TGCGCCAGCAGCTTGGTGGCTAGCCCTAGCACAGATACGCAGTATTTT. This encodes CASSLVASPSTDTQYF.

The V and J genes are TRBV11-2 and TRBJ2-5, with 7 bases fitting TRBD2. Per the germline V gene, CDR1 is SGHAT and CDR2 is FQNNGV. The length of the CDR3 is 14 residues. The V segment lost 2 bases and the J segment 2 bases; nucleotides outside the gene matches: 2. The CDR3 loop is CASSLLSGQETQYF. CDR3 in DNA: TGTGCCAGCAGCTTACTTAGCGGGCAAGAGACCCAGTACTTC.

The chain couples TRBV5-4 to TRBJ2-1, with TRBD2 as a possible D gene (6 bases). The CDR3 totals 15 residues. From germline, CDR1 is SGHNT and CDR2 YYREEE (reference sequence). Deletions cut 7 bases from V and 7 bases from J, with 21 bases between. CDR3 loop: CASFPSGDRGNEQFF. The CDR3 DNA reads as TGTGCCAGCTTTCCCTCGGGGGATAGAGGTAATGAGCAGTTCTTC.

The chain combines TRBV6-5 with TRBJ1-6; no definite D call. V lost 8 bases and J lost 5, with 16 bases in between. CDR1 and CDR2 (germline): MNHEY, SVGAGI. The CDR3 has 15 residues. CDR3 protein: CASVLTSRDNSPLHF. The CDR3 region has the DNA TGTGCCAGCGTTCTTACTTCGAGGGATAATTCACCCCTCCACTTT.

This clone was recorded only once. The genes are TRBV6-6 and TRBJ2-4; 7 bases agree with TRBD2. This CDR3 is 15 amino acids long. The trim removed 5 bases at V and 6 bases at J, leaving 10 bases unmatched. Germline V gene sequence: CDR1 MNHNY, CDR2 SVGAGI (reference sequence). In nucleotides, the CDR3 is TGTGCCAGCAGTGTCCTCCCCGGGGGGATAAACATTCAGTACTTC. This gives the protein CASSVLPGGINIQYF.

J is TRBJ2-7 and V is TRBV5-5, with D possibly being TRBD2 (6 bases). Looked up from germline, CDR1 is SGHKS and CDR2 is YYEKEE (reference sequence). The V end lost 0 bases, the J end lost 6 bases, and 13 bases lay between the germline ends. The CDR3 has 14 residues. The chain's CDR3 is CASSLVGMGGEQYV. CDR3 coding DNA: TGTGCCAGCAGCTTGGTGGGGATGGGAGGCGAGCAGTACGTC.

This chain joins TRBV19 and TRBJ1-2; 7 bases map to TRBD1. The CDR3 extends over 14 amino acids. The germline V gene has CDR1 LNHDA and CDR2 SQIVND (reference sequence). The V segment lost 7 bases and the J segment 6 bases; nucleotides outside the gene matches: 11. This chain's CDR3 is CASNGAGGIDGYTF. DNA of the CDR3: TGTGCCAGTAACGGGGCAGGGGGGATTGATGGCTACACCTTC.

J is TRBJ2-5 and V is TRBV5-8; D is perhaps TRBD2 (5 bases). Trimming stripped 6 bases from V and 5 bases from J, with 17 bases between. Germline V gives CDR1 SGHTS, CDR2 YDEGEE. CDR3 length: 14 amino acids. The CDR3 here is CASTPKAVPETQYF. In DNA, the CDR3 is TGTGCCAGCACCCCTAAAGCGGTCCCGGAGACCCAGTACTTC. The whole variable domain, remainder taken from reference TRBV5-8 and TRBJ2-5, is EAGVTQSPTHLIKTRGQQATLRCSPISGHTSVYWYQQALGLGLQFLLWYDEGEERNRGNFPPRFSGRQFPNYSSELNVNALELEDSALYLCASTPKAVPETQYFGPGTRLLVL.

The genes are TRBV5-4 and TRBJ2-5; 7 nucleotides align to TRBD1. V lost 3 bases and J lost 5; bases outside the gene matches: 13. Germline V gene lookup returns CDR1 SGHNT and CDR2 YYREEE (reference sequence). There are 16 residues in the CDR3. The CDR3 coding sequence is TGTGCCAGCAGCTCCAGGACAGGTCCCCTGGGGGAGACCCAGTACTTC. It encodes CASSSRTGPLGETQYF.

This chain links TRBV18 with TRBJ1-4, with D perhaps TRBD1 (6 bases). V lost 3 bases to trimming and J lost 0 bases, with 17 bases between them. This CDR3 is built from 18 residues. Germline lookup yields CDR1 KGHSH and CDR2 LQKENI. The CDR3 loop is CASSPDMGGAATNEKLFF. The CDR3 DNA reads TGTGCCAGCTCACCGGACATGGGGGGGGCCGCAACTAATGAAAAACTGTTTTTT.

This clone turned up a few times. J is TRBJ1-1 and V is TRBV6-5; no firm D call. The CDR3 consists of 15 residues. CDR1 and CDR2 (germline): MNHEY, SVGAGI. V shed 3 bases and J shed 1 base, with 12 bases lying between them. The CDR3 DNA reads as TGTGCCAGCAGTTATCGGAGGGTACCGAACACTGAAGCTTTCTTT. This gives the protein CASSYRRVPNTEAFF.

The chain couples TRBV7-8 to TRBJ2-1; maybe TRBD2 (6 bases). The germline CDR1 and CDR2 sequences are SGHVS and FQNEAQ. V lost 1 base and J 8 bases, leaving 15 bases between the germline ends. The CDR3 has 15 amino acids. The CDR3 DNA is TGTGCCAGCAGCTTAGGGGGGGAGAGGGCCCATGAGCAGTTCTTC. Translation gives CASSLGGERAHEQFF. The full variable domain, with the rest looked up from reference TRBV7-8 and TRBJ2-1, is GAGVSQSPRYKVAKRGQDVALRCDPISGHVSLFWYQQALGQGPEFLTYFQNEAQLDKSGLPSDRFFAERPEGSVSTLKIQRTQQEDSAVYLCASSLGGERAHEQFFGPGTRLTVL.